These 20 T cell receptor beta chains were sequenced from one sample in a study of beta chain features in type 1 diabetes. Overall study results and limits: Shorter TCRB CDR3s, moderately but significantly so, were found in Type 1 diabetes patients in all four CD4+ subsets.

The isolated RNA, all of it, was reverse transcribed, so expressed TCRB transcripts were what got sequenced. Sequenced by immunoSEQ multiplex PCR; TCRdb stores in-frame clones only, minus some. The profile shows about 260,000 clones, less than 30% of them singletons. No antigen has been assigned to these receptors. Sequencing used naive CD4+ T cells from blood. These TCRs come from a woman aged 25-40 years with type 1 diabetes.

This chain links TRBV30 with TRBJ1-3; a possible D gene is TRBD1 (5 bases). This CDR3 is built from 15 residues. The germline gives CDR1 GTSNPN, CDR2 SVGIG (reference sequence). Trimming removed 0 bases from V and 4 bases from J, with 13 bases in between. CDR3 residues: CAWSVHGTAGNTIYF. CDR3 bases: TGTGCCTGGAGTGTACATGGGACTGCAGGAAACACCATATATTTT.

The chain carries TRBV7-9 and TRBJ2-7; perhaps TRBD2 as D (5 bases). Trimming stripped 2 bases from V and 6 bases from J, with 11 bases between. The CDR3 is 13 amino acids. The germline gives CDR1 SEHNR, CDR2 FQNEAQ (reference sequence). CDR3: CASSLLVATEQYF. The CDR3 bases are TGTGCCAGCAGCTTATTGGTAGCGACCGAGCAGTACTTC.

This clone was seen only a few times. The gene calls are TRBV7-9 and TRBJ2-7; 9 bases are a match to TRBD1. With V trimmed by 2 bases and J by 13 bases, 6 bases remained unmatched. Germline loops: CDR1 SEHNR, CDR2 FQNEAQ (reference sequence). The CDR3 totals 12 residues. The CDR3 sequence: CASSLTGDRVYF. The CDR3, as DNA: TGTGCCAGCAGCTTAACAGGGGACAGGGTTTACTTC.

The rearrangement links TRBV18 to TRBJ1-1; the D gene is possibly TRBD1 (5 bases). Trimming left V 6 bases short and J 5 bases short, with 16 bases between. Germline assignment: CDR1 KGHSH and CDR2 LQKENI. The CDR3 is 14 amino acids. In DNA form, the CDR3 reads TGTGCCAGCTCCCCCCCGGGGGGTCATACTGAAGCTTTCTTT. Residues: CASSPPGGHTEAFF.

This clone was recorded only once. The chain combines TRBV9 with TRBJ2-5; tentative D call: TRBD1 (6 bases). Germline V CDR1 and CDR2: SGDLS, YYNGEE. CDR3 size: 14 residues. Trimming shortened V by 1 base and J by 4 bases, and 11 bases separated the two germline ends. CDR3 protein: CASSVSQGRETQYF. CDR3 in DNA: TGTGCCAGCAGCGTATCCCAGGGGCGAGAGACCCAGTACTTC.

This clone was seen a few times. This sequence joins TRBV7-2 and TRBJ2-1; a weak D match, TRBD2 (5 bases). Germline CDR1 and CDR2: SGHTA and FQGNSA. With 5 bases removed from V and 4 bases from J, the gap between germline ends came to 15 bases. This CDR3 contains 15 residues. CDR3 residues: CASSRSGTFYNEQFF. CDR3 in DNA: TGTGCCAGCAGCCGATCGGGAACTTTTTACAATGAGCAGTTCTTC. Full variable domain (missing parts from reference TRBV7-2 and TRBJ2-1): GAGVSQSPSNKVTEKGKDVELRCDPISGHTALYWYRQSLGQGLEFLIYFQGNSAPDKSGLPSDRFSAERTGGSVSTLTIQRTQQEDSAVYLCASSRSGTFYNEQFFGPGTRLTVL.

This clone was seen only once. The chain has TRBV9 and TRBJ1-2; D not certain. Looked up from germline, CDR1 is SGDLS and CDR2 is YYNGEE. The germline V and J ends were trimmed by 3 bases and 3 bases, with 9 bases remaining between them. The CDR3 sequence is 13 residues long. This CDR3 reads CASSEQSYYGYTF. In DNA, the CDR3 is TGTGCCAGCAGCGAACAGAGTTACTATGGCTACACCTTC.

V and J are TRBV18 and TRBJ2-7; 8 bases map to TRBD2. V was clipped by 3 bases and J by 5 bases; unmatched bases: 6. The germline gives CDR1 KGHSH, CDR2 LQKENI. The CDR3 has 14 amino acids. CDR3 region: CASSPSAGEHEQYF. Here the CDR3 DNA reads TGTGCCAGCTCACCTTCAGCGGGAGAGCACGAGCAGTACTTC. Based on the CDR3 plus reference TRBV18 and TRBJ2-7, the full variable domain is NAGVMQNPRHLVRRRGQEARLRCSPMKGHSHVYWYRQLPEEGLKFMVYLQKENIIDESGMPKERFSAEFPKEGPSILRIQQVVRGDSAAYFCASSPSAGEHEQYFGPGTRLTVT.

There are a few counts of this clone. This sequence joins TRBV7-2 and TRBJ2-7, with D perhaps matching TRBD1 (6 bases). V lost 2 bases to trimming and J lost 2 bases, with 19 bases between them. The germline V gene has CDR1 SGHTA and CDR2 FQGNSA. The CDR3 runs 17 residues. The CDR3 sequence is CASSLSARGPKTYEQYF. For the CDR3, the DNA is TGTGCCAGCAGCTTATCGGCCAGGGGTCCGAAAACCTACGAGCAGTACTTC.

The V and J genes are TRBV28 and TRBJ1-1; D gene unclear. Germline CDR1 reads MDHEN; CDR2 reads SYDVKM. This CDR3 region has 11 residues. Trimming shortened V by 9 bases and J by 0 bases, and 5 bases separated the two germline ends. The CDR3 nucleotides read TGTGCCAGTAAAATGAACACTGAAGCTTTCTTT. Encoded protein: CASKMNTEAFF.

This clone was counted only a few times. V is TRBV4-1 and J is TRBJ1-1; D remains unclear. Germline assignment: CDR1 MGHRA and CDR2 YSYEKL. The CDR3 contains 11 residues. Trimming left V 0 bases short and J 10 bases short, with 6 bases between. The CDR3 DNA reads as TGCGCCAGCAGCCAAGAAGGGAGAGCTTTCTTT. Translating it yields CASSQEGRAFF.

This clone was found a few times. J is TRBJ2-1 and V is TRBV7-3; D may be TRBD2 (5 bases). Germline CDR1 is SGHTA and CDR2 is FQGTGA. The V end lost 1 base, the J end lost 8 bases, and 18 bases lay between the germline ends. CDR3 length: 16 amino acids. This CDR3 is CASSLKVSGIGYEQFF. The CDR3, as DNA: TGTGCCAGCAGCTTAAAAGTGTCGGGAATAGGCTATGAGCAGTTCTTC.

The rearrangement uses TRBV18 and TRBJ2-5; TRBD1 matches at 9 bases. The V and J ends lost 2 bases and 2 bases, in that order; junction bases with no gene match: 3. The germline gives CDR1 KGHSH, CDR2 LQKENI. The CDR3 runs to 15 residues. The DNA of the CDR3 is TGTGCCAGCTCACCAAGGACAGGGGTTCAAGAGACCCAGTACTTC. This translates into CASSPRTGVQETQYF. The whole variable domain, remainder taken from reference TRBV18 and TRBJ2-5, is NAGVMQNPRHLVRRRGQEARLRCSPMKGHSHVYWYRQLPEEGLKFMVYLQKENIIDESGMPKERFSAEFPKEGPSILRIQQVVRGDSAAYFCASSPRTGVQETQYFGPGTRLLVL.

The chain uses TRBV30 and TRBJ2-4, with TRBD1 as a possible D gene (6 bases). CDR1 is GTSNPN, CDR2 SVGIG, per germline (reference sequence). V was shortened by 3 bases and J by 6 bases, with 12 bases between the two germline ends. The CDR3 length is 13 residues. Here the CDR3 DNA reads TGTGCCTGGAGCGGTCCAGGGGCAAACATTCAGTACTTC. Its translation is CAWSGPGANIQYF.

The chain employs TRBV7-9 and TRBJ1-4, with D possibly matching TRBD1 (6 bases). Germline CDR1 is SEHNR and CDR2 is FQNEAQ (reference sequence). Trimming pared 3 bases from V and 0 bases from J, leaving 8 bases between. The CDR3 is made up of 15 amino acids. Here the CDR3 reads CASSLTGATNEKLFF. The CDR3 coding sequence is TGTGCCAGCAGCTTGACAGGTGCAACTAATGAAAAACTGTTTTTT. Complete variable domain (other parts from reference TRBV7-9 and TRBJ1-4): DTGVSQNPRHKITKRGQNVTFRCDPISEHNRLYWYRQTLGQGPEFLTYFQNEAQLEKSRLLSDRFSAERPKGSFSTLEIQRTEQGDSAMYLCASSLTGATNEKLFFGSGTQLSVL.

As for this clone: One end of the junction does not line up with germline, which may come from a read error. The chain links TRBV28 to TRBJ1-1; 9 positions match TRBD1. There are 14 residues in the CDR3. CDR1 is MDHEN, CDR2 SYDVKM, per germline. The CDR3 DNA is TGTGCCAGCAGATTATCCGGGACAGGGTCGGAAGCTTTCTTT. Protein sequence: CASRLSGTGSEAFF.

This clone was observed a handful of times. The chain employs TRBV19 and TRBJ1-1, with 7 positions matching TRBD1. CDR3 length: 13 amino acids. J gave up 7 bases and V 5 bases, and 7 bases lay outside the gene matches. The germline V gene encodes CDR1 LNHDA and CDR2 SQIVND (reference sequence). CDR3 sequence reads: CASSRGGRFEAFF. The CDR3 region has the DNA TGTGCCAGTAGTCGAGGGGGCCGGTTTGAAGCTTTCTTT.

In its sample, this clone was seen a few times. The rearrangement uses TRBV7-9 and TRBJ1-1, with 11 bases lining up with TRBD1. J gave up 6 bases and V 5 bases, and 11 bases lay outside the gene matches. Per germline, CDR1 SEHNR and CDR2 FQNEAQ (reference sequence). The CDR3 is made up of 16 amino acids. The CDR3, as DNA: TGTGCCAGCAGCCTAAAAAGTCGGGACAGGGGGTCTGAAGCTTTCTTT. The encoded protein is CASSLKSRDRGSEAFF.

The rearrangement uses TRBV2 and TRBJ2-3; possibly TRBD2 for D (6 bases). Trimming took 8 bases from V and 2 from J, leaving 11 bases between them. Germline CDR1 reads SNHLY; CDR2 reads FYNNEI. The CDR3 sequence is 13 residues long. The CDR3 nucleotides read TGTGCCAGCTTGCGGGACCCCACAGATACGCAGTATTTT. It codes for CASLRDPTDTQYF.

This clone was counted only a few times. The V gene is TRBV29-1, the J gene TRBJ1-1, with a weak D call TRBD1 (5 bases). The CDR3 consists of 12 residues. Looked up from germline, CDR1 is SQVTM and CDR2 is ANQGSEA. Trimming pared 6 bases from V and 0 bases from J, leaving 8 bases between. The CDR3 protein is CSVIQVNTEAFF. In DNA form, the CDR3 reads TGCAGCGTAATACAGGTGAACACTGAAGCTTTCTTT.